The clone carrying this T cell receptor beta chain was counted a single time. None of the donors, who were healthy HIV-negative adults, had recently had acute infections or vaccinations. This entry is derived from a study of shared clonotypes between healthy human individuals. On the study more broadly: Used for every donor were three CD4 naive, three CD4 memory, two CD8 naive and one CD8 memory plate.

The assay was immunoSEQ multiplex PCR, and TCRdb's table has in-frame clones only and misses some. The data show 2.5 million or so clones, around nine tenths seen once. CDR3 length: 14 amino acids. Between the trimmed V and J ends, which lost 4 bases and 9 bases, there was a span of 17 bases. Per germline, CDR1 SGHDT and CDR2 YYEEEE. The sequence was collected from a man between 18 and 29 years old in good health. Sequencing used naive CD4+ T cells sorted from blood. Noted subset: CD45RA+ positively selected. The V call is TRBV5-6, the J call TRBJ2-4; D is possibly TRBD1 (6 bases). In nucleotides, the CDR3 is TGTGCCAGCAGCCATGGGGAAAAGGGGGTCATTCAGTACTTC. The encoded protein is CASSHGEKGVIQYF.